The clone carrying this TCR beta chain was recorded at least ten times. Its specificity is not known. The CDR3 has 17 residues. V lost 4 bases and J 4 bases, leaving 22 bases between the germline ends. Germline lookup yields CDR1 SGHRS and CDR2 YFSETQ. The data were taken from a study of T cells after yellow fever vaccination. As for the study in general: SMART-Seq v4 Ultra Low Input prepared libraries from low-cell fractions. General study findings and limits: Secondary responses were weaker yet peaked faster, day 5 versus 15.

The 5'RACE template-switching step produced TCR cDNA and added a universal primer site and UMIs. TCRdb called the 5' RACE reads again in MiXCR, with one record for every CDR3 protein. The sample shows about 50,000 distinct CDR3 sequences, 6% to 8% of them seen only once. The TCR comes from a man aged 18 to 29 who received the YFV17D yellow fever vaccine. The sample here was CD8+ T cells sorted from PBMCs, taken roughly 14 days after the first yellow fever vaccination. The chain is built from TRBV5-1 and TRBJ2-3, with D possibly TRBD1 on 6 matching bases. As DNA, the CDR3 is TGCGCCAGCAGCCCCATGGGGGCTCACGTTAATCCAGATACGCAGTATTTT. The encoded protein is CASSPMGAHVNPDTQYF.